The 21 T cell receptor beta chains presented below share a single source sample, sequenced in a study of T cells expressing NK-cell markers. TCRdb re-called the 5' RACE reads and shows each CDR3 protein once, DNA omitted. Listed are 550,000 to 600,000 distinct CDR3 sequences; roughly 3.6% falls within the top ten. The sample was blood T cells: a sorted CD56 or NKG2C T cell subset, CD4+ or CD8+ T cells, or bulk PBMC T cells (not recorded which). These TCRs come from a man aged 18 to 30 in good health.

V gene TRBV20-1 combines with J gene TRBJ2-2; TCRdb's D call of TRBD1 is untestable without DNA. The CDR3 length is 16 residues. Germline CDR1 DFQATT, CDR2 SNEGSKA (reference sequence). CDR3 amino acids: CSAVTPRGTNTGELFF.

The chain links TRBV4-3 to TRBJ2-7. Germline V lookup: CDR1 LGHNA, CDR2 YSLEER. This CDR3 region has 13 residues. CDR3: CASSQGLVYEQYF.

The V call is TRBV4-2, the J call TRBJ2-1; with no DNA, the TCRdb D assignment of TRBD2 cannot be verified. The CDR3 runs to 16 residues. Germline loops: CDR1 LGHNA, CDR2 YNFKEQ. This CDR3 reads CASSQAGTSLVDYQFF.

The chain links TRBV3-1 to TRBJ2-2. CDR1 is LGHDT, CDR2 YNNKEL, per germline (reference sequence). CDR3 length: 15 amino acids. CDR3 loop: CASSHLRGVTGELFF.

The gene calls are TRBV29-1 and TRBJ1-1. Germline-derived CDR1 and CDR2 are SQVTM and ANQGSEA. The CDR3 has 12 residues. The chain's CDR3 is CSVVAGGSEAFF.

The genes are TRBV15 and TRBJ2-5. CDR3 size: 15 residues. CDR1 and CDR2 from the germline V gene are LNHNV and YYDKDF (reference sequence). Here the CDR3 reads CATSRNPRYQETQYF.

V and J are TRBV11-2 and TRBJ2-3; no DNA is available, so the TRBD2 call from TCRdb remains unchecked. CDR3 size: 19 residues. From germline, CDR1 is SGHAT and CDR2 FQNNGV. The CDR3 protein is CASSLTPGASGAGTDTQYF. Full variable domain (rest looked up from reference TRBV11-2 and TRBJ2-3): EAGVAQSPRYKIIEKRQSVAFWCNPISGHATLYWYQQILGQGPKLLIQFQNNGVVDDSQLPKDRFSAERLKGVDSTLKIQPAKLEDSAVYLCASSLTPGASGAGTDTQYFGPGTRLTVL.

V usage is TRBV5-1 and J usage is TRBJ2-1; the D gene TCRdb calls, TRBD2, cannot be checked with no DNA. The CDR3 consists of 17 residues. Germline V gene lookup returns CDR1 SGHRS and CDR2 YFSETQ. This CDR3 is CASSLENQAGGHNEQFF. Drawing the rest from reference TRBV5-1 and TRBJ2-1, the complete variable domain is KAGVTQTPRYLIKTRGQQVTLSCSPISGHRSVSWYQQTPGQGLQFLFEYFSETQRNKGNFPGRFSGRQFSNSRSEMNVSTLELGDSALYLCASSLENQAGGHNEQFFGPGTRLTVL.

The chain recombines TRBV10-3 with TRBJ2-4; TCRdb selects TRBD1, and the lack of DNA leaves this call unchecked. Germline CDR1 and CDR2: ENHRY and SYGVKD. The CDR3 is 12 residues long. The CDR3 is CATREGETSQYF.

V and J are TRBV4-1 and TRBJ2-2. The germline V gene has CDR1 MGHRA and CDR2 YSYEKL. The CDR3 has 15 amino acids. This CDR3 is CASSGSVLNTGELFF.

V is TRBV24-1 and J is TRBJ2-1. The V gene's germline CDR1 is KGHDR and CDR2 SFDVKD. There are 14 residues in the CDR3. CDR3 in amino acids: CATASASSYNEQFF.

The CDR3 here is CASSADRVMSPLHF. The chain carries TRBV11-2 and TRBJ1-6; there is no DNA to check the TCRdb D call of TRBD1. CDR1 and CDR2 from the germline V gene are SGHAT and FQNNGV. The CDR3 has 14 amino acids.

This chain connects TRBV12-3 or TRBV12-4 to TRBJ2-5; TCRdb's D call, TRBD1, is unchecked because there is no DNA. The CDR3 is 14 amino acids. CDR3 amino acids: CASSPRGGQETQYF.

This chain's CDR3 is CASSRITPGQGSTGELFF. The chain employs TRBV27 and TRBJ2-2; lacking DNA, the TRBD1 call made by TCRdb goes unchecked. There are 18 residues in the CDR3. Germline V gene lookup returns CDR1 MNHEY and CDR2 SMNVEV (reference sequence).

The gene calls are TRBV7-9 and TRBJ1-2; the TRBD1 assignment by TCRdb is unverifiable without DNA. Germline V lookup: CDR1 SEHNR, CDR2 FQNEAQ (reference sequence). The CDR3 loop spans 17 amino acids. This CDR3 is CASSQGLDRPTRSGYTF.

The rearrangement joins TRBV27 to TRBJ1-1. CDR1 and CDR2 from the germline V gene are MNHEY and SMNVEV (reference sequence). This CDR3 has 14 amino acids. CDR3 residues: CASSAFGRMREAFF.

The chain employs TRBV20-1 and TRBJ2-7. Germline V gives CDR1 DFQATT, CDR2 SNEGSKA (reference sequence). This CDR3 spans 12 amino acids. The CDR3: CSANDHSYEQYF.

The V call is TRBV4-3, the J call TRBJ2-1. Germline V CDR1 and CDR2: LGHNA, YSLEER. This CDR3 spans 15 amino acids. This CDR3 reads CASSQDGMSYNEQFF.

The gene calls are TRBV4-1 and TRBJ2-1; TCRdb returns TRBD2, unconfirmable since there is no DNA. The CDR3 contains 13 residues. Germline V gives CDR1 MGHRA, CDR2 YSYEKL. The CDR3 loop is CASSQEEAGEQFF.

CDR3 sequence: CSAVAARAGSNQPQHF. The gene calls are TRBV20-1 and TRBJ1-5; TCRdb proposes TRBD1, but this gene call is untestable without DNA. The CDR3 contains 16 residues. CDR1 and CDR2 from the germline V gene are DFQATT and SNEGSKA (reference sequence).

Here the CDR3 reads CASSLALPSTDTQYF. The J gene is TRBJ2-3, the V gene TRBV12-3 or TRBV12-4. The CDR3 contains 15 residues.